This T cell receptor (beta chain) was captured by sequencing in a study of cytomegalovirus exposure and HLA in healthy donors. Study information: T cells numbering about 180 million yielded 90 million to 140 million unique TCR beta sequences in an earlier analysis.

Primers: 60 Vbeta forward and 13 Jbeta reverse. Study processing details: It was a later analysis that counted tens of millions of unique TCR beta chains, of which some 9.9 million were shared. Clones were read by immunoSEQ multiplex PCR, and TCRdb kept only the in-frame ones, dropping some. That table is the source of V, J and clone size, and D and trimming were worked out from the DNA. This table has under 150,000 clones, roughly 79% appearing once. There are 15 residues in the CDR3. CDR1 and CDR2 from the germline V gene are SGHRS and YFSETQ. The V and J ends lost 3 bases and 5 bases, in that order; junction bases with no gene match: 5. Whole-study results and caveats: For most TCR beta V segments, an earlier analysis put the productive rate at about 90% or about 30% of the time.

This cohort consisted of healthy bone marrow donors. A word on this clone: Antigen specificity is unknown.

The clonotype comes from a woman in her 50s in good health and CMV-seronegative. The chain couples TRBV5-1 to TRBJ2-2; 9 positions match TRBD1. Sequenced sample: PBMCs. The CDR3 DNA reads TGCGCCAGCAGCTCCACCGGGACAGGGACCGGGGAGCTGTTTTTT. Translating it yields CASSSTGTGTGELFF. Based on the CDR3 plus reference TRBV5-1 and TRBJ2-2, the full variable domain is KAGVTQTPRYLIKTRGQQVTLSCSPISGHRSVSWYQQTPGQGLQFLFEYFSETQRNKGNFPGRFSGRQFSNSRSEMNVSTLELGDSALYLCASSSTGTGTGELFFGEGSRLTVL.